This TCR beta chain was identified in a study of T cell clonotyping in hematopoietic cell transplantation. Study-wide results and caveats: Pathologically expanded recipient clonotypes increased progressively from day 30 to day 180 as diversity fell. Without cell sorting, CD4 versus CD8 contributions remain unresolved.

The table came from immunoSEQ multiplex PCR; TCRdb's copy has only in-frame clones and leaves some out. The table has around 12,000 clones, approximately 83% seen once. On this clone itself: The antigen is undetermined.

This CDR3 comprises 12 residues. Looked up from germline, CDR1 is SNHLY and CDR2 is FYNNEI. V was trimmed by 8 bases and J by 6 bases, leaving 11 bases between them. The material was PBMCs, obtained 100 days after allogeneic stem cell transplant. This clonotype was sampled from a female patient between 35 and 55 years old who had an allogeneic stem cell transplant from a related donor, so T cells may come from the graft donor. Some clones in this sample may be carry-over from other donors' samples. The chain is built from TRBV2 and TRBJ1-5; D call uncertain. CDR3 DNA: TGTGCCAGCGGAGGGTCCGGTCAGCCCCAGCATTTT. It codes for CASGGSGQPQHF.